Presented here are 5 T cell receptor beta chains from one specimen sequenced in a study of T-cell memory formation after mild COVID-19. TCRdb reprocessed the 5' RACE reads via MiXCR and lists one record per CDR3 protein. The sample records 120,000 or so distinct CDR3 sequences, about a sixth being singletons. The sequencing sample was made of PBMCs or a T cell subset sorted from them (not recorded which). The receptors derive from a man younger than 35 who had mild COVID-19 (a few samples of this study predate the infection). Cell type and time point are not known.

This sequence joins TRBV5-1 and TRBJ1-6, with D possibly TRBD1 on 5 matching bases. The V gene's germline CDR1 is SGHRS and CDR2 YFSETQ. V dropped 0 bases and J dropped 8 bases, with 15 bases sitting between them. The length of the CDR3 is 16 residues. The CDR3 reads CASSLEAGGSYSPLHF. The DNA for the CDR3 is TGCGCCAGCAGCTTGGAGGCTGGGGGGAGTTATTCACCCCTCCACTTT.

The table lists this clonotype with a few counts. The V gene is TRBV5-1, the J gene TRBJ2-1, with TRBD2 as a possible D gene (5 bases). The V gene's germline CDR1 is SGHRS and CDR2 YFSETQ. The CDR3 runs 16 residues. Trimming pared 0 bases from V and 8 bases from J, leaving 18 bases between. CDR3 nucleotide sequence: TGCGCCAGCAGCTTGGCCGAGGCTAGAGGGCGCGATGAGCAGTTCTTC. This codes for CASSLAEARGRDEQFF.

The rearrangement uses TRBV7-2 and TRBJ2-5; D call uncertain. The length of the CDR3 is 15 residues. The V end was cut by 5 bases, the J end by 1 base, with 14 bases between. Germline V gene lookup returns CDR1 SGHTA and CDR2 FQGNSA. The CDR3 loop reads CASSRNSNGQETQYF. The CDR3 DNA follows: TGTGCCAGCAGCCGAAACTCTAACGGCCAAGAGACCCAGTACTTC.

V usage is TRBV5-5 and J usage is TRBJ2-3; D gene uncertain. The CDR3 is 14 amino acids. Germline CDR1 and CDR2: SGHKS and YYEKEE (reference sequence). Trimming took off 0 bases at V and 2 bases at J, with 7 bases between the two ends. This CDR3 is CASSLAVATDTQYF. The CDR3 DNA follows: TGTGCCAGCAGCTTGGCCGTCGCCACAGATACGCAGTATTTT.

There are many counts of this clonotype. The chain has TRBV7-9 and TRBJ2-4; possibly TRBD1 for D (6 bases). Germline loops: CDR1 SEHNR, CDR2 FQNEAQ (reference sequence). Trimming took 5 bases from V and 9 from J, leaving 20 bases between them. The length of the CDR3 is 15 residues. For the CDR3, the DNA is TGTGCCAGCAGCGGCCGGGACAAGCCCCTAGGCATTCAGTACTTC. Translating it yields CASSGRDKPLGIQYF.